This is a list of T cell receptor beta chains from one sample in a study of radiation and T cells in renal cell carcinoma. Method: immunoSEQ multiplex PCR; TCRdb's copy keeps in-frame clones and lacks some. The data hold about 140,000 clones, with around 78% observed a single time. The sample here was blood, taken from a patient whose treatment included radiotherapy and nephrectomy. All receptors derive from a woman aged 45-65 years with renal cell carcinoma. CDR3s include the opening cysteine and the closing phenylalanine or tryptophan. A D gene is named only where the DNA matches it firmly. A row's size may be missing; if present it is once, few, many or a size class.

j_call: TRBJ2-5; v_call: TRBV30; clone_size: -; d_call: TRBD1; cdr3_aa: CAWSYRGRRETQYF; cdr3_nt: TGTGCCTGGAGCTACAGGGGCCGGAGGGAGACCCAGTACTTC
j_call: TRBJ2-7; v_call: TRBV6-1; clone_size: -; d_call: -; cdr3_aa: CASSEATESYEQYF; cdr3_nt: TGTGCCAGCAGTGAAGCGACAGAATCCTACGAGCAGTACTTC
j_call: TRBJ2-7; v_call: TRBV6-4; clone_size: -; d_call: -; cdr3_aa: CASSPTWTEPQEQYF; cdr3_nt: TGTGCCAGCAGTCCTACGTGGACGGAGCCTCAGGAGCAGTACTTC
j_call: TRBJ2-1; v_call: TRBV29-1; clone_size: -; d_call: -; cdr3_aa: CSVGVASSYNEQFF; cdr3_nt: TGCAGCGTTGGAGTGGCTAGCTCCTACAATGAGCAGTTCTTC
j_call: TRBJ1-2; v_call: TRBV2; clone_size: few; d_call: TRBD1; cdr3_aa: CATRGQPGDGYTF; cdr3_nt: TGTGCCACCCGGGGACAGCCGGGAGATGGCTACACCTTC
j_call: TRBJ2-7; v_call: TRBV27; clone_size: -; d_call: -; cdr3_aa: CASRGAGLYEQYF; cdr3_nt: TGTGCCAGCAGAGGGGCCGGTCTCTACGAGCAGTACTTC
j_call: TRBJ1-4; v_call: TRBV15; clone_size: -; d_call: -; cdr3_aa: CATSRGRGEKLFF; cdr3_nt: TGTGCCACCAGCAGAGGAAGGGGTGAAAAACTGTTTTTT
j_call: TRBJ2-2; v_call: TRBV9; clone_size: -; d_call: TRBD2; cdr3_aa: CASRTAGLENTGELFF; cdr3_nt: TGTGCCAGCAGGACCGCGGGACTAGAGAACACCGGGGAGCTGTTTTTT
j_call: TRBJ1-1; v_call: TRBV2; clone_size: -; d_call: -; cdr3_aa: CASSENRVDTEAFF; cdr3_nt: TGTGCCAGCAGTGAAAACAGGGTGGACACTGAAGCTTTCTTT
j_call: TRBJ2-3; v_call: TRBV5-4; clone_size: -; d_call: TRBD2; cdr3_aa: CASSWTSGGADTQYF; cdr3_nt: TGTGCCAGCAGCTGGACTAGCGGGGGAGCAGATACGCAGTATTTT
j_call: TRBJ2-2; v_call: TRBV10-1; clone_size: once; d_call: -; cdr3_aa: CASNQAGTGELFF; cdr3_nt: TGCGCCAGCAATCAAGCGGGCACCGGGGAGCTGTTTTTT
j_call: TRBJ2-1; v_call: TRBV6-1; clone_size: -; d_call: TRBD2; cdr3_aa: CASTGGLVALNEQFF; cdr3_nt: TGTGCCAGCACCGGGGGACTAGTGGCGCTCAATGAGCAGTTCTTC
j_call: TRBJ2-2; v_call: TRBV5-6; clone_size: -; d_call: TRBD1; cdr3_aa: CASSLRQGNTGELFF; cdr3_nt: TGTGCCAGCAGCTTAAGACAGGGTAACACCGGGGAGCTGTTTTTT